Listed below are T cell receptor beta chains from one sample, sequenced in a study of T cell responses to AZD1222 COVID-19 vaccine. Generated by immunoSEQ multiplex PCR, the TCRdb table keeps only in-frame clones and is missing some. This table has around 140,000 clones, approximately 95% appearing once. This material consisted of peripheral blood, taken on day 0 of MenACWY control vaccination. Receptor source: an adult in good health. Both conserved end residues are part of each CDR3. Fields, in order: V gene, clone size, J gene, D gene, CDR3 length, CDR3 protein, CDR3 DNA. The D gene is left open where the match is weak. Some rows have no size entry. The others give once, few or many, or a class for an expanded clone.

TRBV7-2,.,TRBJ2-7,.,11,CASSLRYEQYF,TGTGCCAGCAGCCTCAGGTACGAGCAGTACTTC
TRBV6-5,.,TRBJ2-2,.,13,CASSLRGTGELFF,TGTGCCAGCAGCCTGAGGGGCACCGGGGAGCTGTTTTTT
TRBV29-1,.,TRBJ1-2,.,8,CSPDGYTF,TGCAGCCCTGATGGCTACACCTTC
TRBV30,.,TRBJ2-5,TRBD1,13,CALGTGPAETQYF,TGTGCCTTAGGGACAGGGCCGGCTGAGACCCAGTACTTC
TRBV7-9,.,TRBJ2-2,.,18,CASSLRMTGAQNTGELFF,TGTGCCAGCAGCTTACGAATGACAGGAGCTCAGAACACCGGGGAGCTGTTTTTT
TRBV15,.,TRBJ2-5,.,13,CATSRTLQETQYF,TGTGCCACCAGCAGGACATTGCAAGAGACCCAGTACTTC
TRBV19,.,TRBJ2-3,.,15,CASSMGKGSTDTQYF,TGTGCCAGTAGTATGGGAAAAGGTTCCACAGATACGCAGTATTTT
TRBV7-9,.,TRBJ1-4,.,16,CASSFSTGTTNEKLFF,TGTGCCAGCAGCTTCTCAACCGGGACCACTAATGAAAAACTGTTTTTT
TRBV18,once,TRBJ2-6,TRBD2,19,CASSPTRTPGGSGANVLTF,TGTGCCAGCTCACCAACCCGGACCCCGGGAGGGTCTGGGGCCAACGTCCTGACTTTC
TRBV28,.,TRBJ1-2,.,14,CASSLGLAENGYTF,TGTGCCAGCAGTTTGGGTTTGGCGGAAAATGGCTACACCTTC
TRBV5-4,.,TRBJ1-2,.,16,CASSAVGRGMGYGYTF,TGTGCCAGCAGCGCTGTAGGTCGGGGGATGGGCTATGGCTACACCTTC
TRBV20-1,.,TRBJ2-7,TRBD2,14,CSASSGGADDEQYF,TGCAGTGCTAGTAGCGGGGGGGCCGACGACGAGCAGTACTTC
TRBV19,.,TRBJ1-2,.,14,CASSRRGADYGYTF,TGTGCCAGTAGTAGGCGGGGGGCAGACTATGGCTACACCTTC
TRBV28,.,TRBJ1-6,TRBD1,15,CASSPVDRDDSPLHF,TGTGCCAGCAGTCCCGTAGACAGGGACGATTCACCCCTCCACTTT
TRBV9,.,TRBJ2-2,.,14,CASSVAGDTGELFF,TGTGCCAGCAGCGTAGCGGGAGACACCGGGGAGCTGTTTTTT
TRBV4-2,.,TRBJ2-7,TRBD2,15,CASSQVASGSYEQYF,TGTGCCAGCAGCCAAGTGGCTAGCGGTTCCTACGAGCAGTACTTC
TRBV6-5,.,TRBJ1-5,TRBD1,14,CASSRDRASQPQHF,TGTGCCAGCAGTCGGGACAGGGCATCTCAGCCCCAGCATTTT
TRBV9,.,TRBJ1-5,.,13,CASSTGPNQPQHF,TGTGCCAGCAGCACAGGGCCCAATCAGCCCCAGCATTTT